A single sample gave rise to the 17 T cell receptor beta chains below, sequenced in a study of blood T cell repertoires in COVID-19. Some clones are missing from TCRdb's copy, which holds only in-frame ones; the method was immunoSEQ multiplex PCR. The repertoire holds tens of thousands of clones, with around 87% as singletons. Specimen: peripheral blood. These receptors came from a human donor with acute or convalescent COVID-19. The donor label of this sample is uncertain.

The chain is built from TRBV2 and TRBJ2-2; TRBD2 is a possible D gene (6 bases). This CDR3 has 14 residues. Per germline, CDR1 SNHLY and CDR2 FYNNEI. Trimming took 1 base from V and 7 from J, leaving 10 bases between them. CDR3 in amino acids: CASSEGRGGGELFF. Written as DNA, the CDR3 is TGTGCCAGCAGTGAAGGGAGGGGTGGCGGGGAGCTGTTTTTT.

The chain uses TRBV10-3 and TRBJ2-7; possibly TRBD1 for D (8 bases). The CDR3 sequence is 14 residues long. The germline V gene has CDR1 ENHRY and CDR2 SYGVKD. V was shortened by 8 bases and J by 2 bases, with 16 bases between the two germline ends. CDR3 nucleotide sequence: TGTGCCATCCGGGGGGCAGGGGGCGCCTACGAGCAGTACTTC. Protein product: CAIRGAGGAYEQYF.

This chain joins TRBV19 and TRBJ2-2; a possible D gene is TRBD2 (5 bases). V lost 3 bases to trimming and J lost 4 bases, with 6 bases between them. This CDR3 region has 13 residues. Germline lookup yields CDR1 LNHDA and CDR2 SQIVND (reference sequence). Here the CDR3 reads CASSMGSTGELFF. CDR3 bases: TGTGCCAGTAGTATGGGGAGCACCGGGGAGCTGTTTTTT.

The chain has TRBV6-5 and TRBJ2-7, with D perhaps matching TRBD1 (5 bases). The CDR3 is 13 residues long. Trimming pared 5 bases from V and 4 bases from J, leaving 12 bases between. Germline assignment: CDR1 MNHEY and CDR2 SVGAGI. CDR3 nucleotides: TGTGCCAGCAGTAATACAGGAGTATACGAGCAGTACTTC. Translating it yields CASSNTGVYEQYF.

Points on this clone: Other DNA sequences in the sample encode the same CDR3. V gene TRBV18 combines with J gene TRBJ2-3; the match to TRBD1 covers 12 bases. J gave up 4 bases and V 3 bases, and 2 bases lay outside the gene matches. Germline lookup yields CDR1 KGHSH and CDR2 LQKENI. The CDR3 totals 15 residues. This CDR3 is CASSPGTGGADTQYF. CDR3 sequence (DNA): TGTGCCAGCTCACCCGGGACAGGGGGCGCAGATACGCAGTATTTT.

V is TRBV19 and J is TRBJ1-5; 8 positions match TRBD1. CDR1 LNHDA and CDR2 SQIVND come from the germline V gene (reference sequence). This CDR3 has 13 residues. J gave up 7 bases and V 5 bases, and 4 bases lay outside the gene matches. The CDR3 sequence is CASSVRTGQPQHF. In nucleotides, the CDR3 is TGTGCCAGTAGTGTCCGGACAGGGCAGCCCCAGCATTTT. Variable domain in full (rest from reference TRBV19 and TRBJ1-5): DGGITQSPKYLFRKEGQNVTLSCEQNLNHDAMYWYRQDPGQGLRLIYYSQIVNDFQKGDIAEGYSVSREKKESFPLTVTSAQKNPTAFYLCASSVRTGQPQHFGDGTRLSIL.

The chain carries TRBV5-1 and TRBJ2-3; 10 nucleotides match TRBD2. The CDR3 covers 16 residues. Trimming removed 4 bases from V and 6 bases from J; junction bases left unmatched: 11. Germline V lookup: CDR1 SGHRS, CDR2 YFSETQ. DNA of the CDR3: TGCGCCAGCAGCGTTGCTAGCGGGGGACTATTGGATACGCAGTATTTT. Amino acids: CASSVASGGLLDTQYF.

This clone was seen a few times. The CDR3 sequence: CASSLLAGGQETQYF. The DNA for the CDR3 is TGTGCCAGCAGTCTTTTAGCGGGGGGGCAAGAGACCCAGTACTTC. This rearrangement joins TRBV6-6 to TRBJ2-5; 11 positions match TRBD2. Losses at the gene ends were 5 bases for V and 2 bases for J; bases not matched to a gene: 4. CDR3 length equals 15 residues. Looked up from germline, CDR1 is MNHNY and CDR2 is SVGAGI (reference sequence).

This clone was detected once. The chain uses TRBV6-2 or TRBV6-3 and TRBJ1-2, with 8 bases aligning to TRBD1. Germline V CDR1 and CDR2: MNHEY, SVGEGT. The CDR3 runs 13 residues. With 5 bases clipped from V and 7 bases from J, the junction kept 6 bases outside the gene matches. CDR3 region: CASSPQGVGGYTF. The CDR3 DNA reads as TGTGCCAGCAGTCCACAGGGGGTCGGTGGCTACACCTTC.

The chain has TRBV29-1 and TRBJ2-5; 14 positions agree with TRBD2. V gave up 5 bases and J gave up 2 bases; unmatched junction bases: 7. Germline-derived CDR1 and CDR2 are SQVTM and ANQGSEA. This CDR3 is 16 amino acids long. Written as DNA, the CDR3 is TGCAGCGTTACCCGACTAGCGGGGGGGCTTCAAGAGACCCAGTACTTC. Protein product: CSVTRLAGGLQETQYF. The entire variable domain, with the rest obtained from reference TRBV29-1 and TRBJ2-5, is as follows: SAVISQKPSRDICQRGTSLTIQCQVDSQVTMMFWYRQQPGQSLTLIATANQGSEATYESGFVIDKFPISRPNLTFSTLTVSNMSPEDSSIYLCSVTRLAGGLQETQYFGPGTRLLVL.

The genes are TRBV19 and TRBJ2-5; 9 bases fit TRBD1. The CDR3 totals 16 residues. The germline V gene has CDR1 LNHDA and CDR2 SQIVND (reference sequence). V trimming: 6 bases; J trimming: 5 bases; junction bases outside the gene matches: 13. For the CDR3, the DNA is TGTGCCAGTAGAGGTCTCCCGGGACAGGGTGCGGAGACCCAGTACTTC. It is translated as CASRGLPGQGAETQYF.

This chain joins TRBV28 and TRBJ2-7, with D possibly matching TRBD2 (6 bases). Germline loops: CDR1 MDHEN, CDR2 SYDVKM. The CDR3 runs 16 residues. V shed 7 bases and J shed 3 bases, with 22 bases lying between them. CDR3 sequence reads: CASNLSGPRSGYEQYF. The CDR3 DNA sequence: TGTGCCAGCAACTTAAGCGGGCCTAGGTCCGGCTACGAGCAGTACTTC.

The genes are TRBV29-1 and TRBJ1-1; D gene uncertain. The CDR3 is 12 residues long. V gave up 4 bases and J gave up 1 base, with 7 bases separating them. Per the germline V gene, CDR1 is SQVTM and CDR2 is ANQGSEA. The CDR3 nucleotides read TGCAGCGTTGGCCGGTCGAACACTGAAGCTTTCTTT. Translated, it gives CSVGRSNTEAFF.

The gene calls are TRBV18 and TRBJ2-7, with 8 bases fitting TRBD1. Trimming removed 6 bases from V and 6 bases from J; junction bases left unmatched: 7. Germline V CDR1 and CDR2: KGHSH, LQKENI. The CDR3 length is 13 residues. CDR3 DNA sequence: TGTGCCAGCTCCAGGGTCAGGGGGCTCGAGCAGTACTTC. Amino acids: CASSRVRGLEQYF.

CDR3 sequence reads: CSVGTGTYEQYF. The DNA for the CDR3 is TGCAGCGTGGGGACAGGGACCTACGAGCAGTACTTC. The rearrangement links TRBV29-1 to TRBJ2-7; 9 nucleotides agree with TRBD1. CDR3 length: 12 residues. CDR1 and CDR2 (germline): SQVTM, ANQGSEA. The ends lost 6 bases at V and 2 bases at J; junction bases unmatched: 2.

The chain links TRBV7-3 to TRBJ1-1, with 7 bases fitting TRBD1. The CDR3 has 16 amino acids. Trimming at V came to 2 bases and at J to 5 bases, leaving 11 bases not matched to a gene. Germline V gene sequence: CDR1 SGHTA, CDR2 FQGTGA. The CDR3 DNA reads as TGTGCCAGCAGCTTACCCGACCCGACAGGGTGTACTGAAGCTTTCTTT. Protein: CASSLPDPTGCTEAFF.

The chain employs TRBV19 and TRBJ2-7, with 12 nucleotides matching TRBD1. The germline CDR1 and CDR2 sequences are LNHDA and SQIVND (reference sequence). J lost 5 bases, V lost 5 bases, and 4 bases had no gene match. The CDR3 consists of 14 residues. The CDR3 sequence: CASSSGQGADEQYF. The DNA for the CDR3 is TGTGCCAGTAGTTCGGGACAGGGGGCGGACGAGCAGTACTTC.